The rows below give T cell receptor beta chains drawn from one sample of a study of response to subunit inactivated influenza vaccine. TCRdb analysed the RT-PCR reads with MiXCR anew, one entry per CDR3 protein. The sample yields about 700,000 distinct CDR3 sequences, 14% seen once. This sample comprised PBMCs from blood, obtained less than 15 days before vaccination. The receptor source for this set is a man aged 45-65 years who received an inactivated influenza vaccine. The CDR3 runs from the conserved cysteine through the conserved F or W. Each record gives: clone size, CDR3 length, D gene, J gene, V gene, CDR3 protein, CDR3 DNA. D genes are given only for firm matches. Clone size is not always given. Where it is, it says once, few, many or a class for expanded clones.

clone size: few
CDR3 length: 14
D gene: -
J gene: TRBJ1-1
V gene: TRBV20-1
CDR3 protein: CSARPGPVNTEAFF
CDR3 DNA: TGCAGTGCTAGACCCGGTCCGGTGAACACTGAAGCTTTCTTT

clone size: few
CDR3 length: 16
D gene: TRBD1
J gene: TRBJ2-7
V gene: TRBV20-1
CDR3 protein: CSANKPGTGNPYEQYF
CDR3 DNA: TGCAGTGCTAATAAACCAGGGACAGGGAACCCCTACGAGCAGTACTTC

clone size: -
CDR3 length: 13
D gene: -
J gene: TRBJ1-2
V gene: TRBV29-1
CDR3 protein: CSVAKDRKEGYTF
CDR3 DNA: TGCAGCGTTGCGAAGGACCGTAAGGAGGGCTACACCTTC

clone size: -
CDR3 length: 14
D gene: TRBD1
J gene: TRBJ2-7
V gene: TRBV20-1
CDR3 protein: CSAETGQISYEQYF
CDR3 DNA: TGCAGTGCTGAGACGGGACAGATCTCCTACGAGCAGTACTTC

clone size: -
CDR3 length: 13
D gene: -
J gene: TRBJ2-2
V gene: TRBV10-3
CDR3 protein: CAIRGRVAGELFF
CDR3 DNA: TGTGCCATCAGGGGCAGGGTCGCCGGGGAGCTGTTTTTT

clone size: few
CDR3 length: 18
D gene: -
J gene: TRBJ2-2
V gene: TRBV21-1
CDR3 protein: CASSKVGVSPLNTGELFF
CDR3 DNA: TGTGCCAGCAGCAAAGTTGGGGTCAGCCCTTTGAACACCGGGGAGCTGTTTTTT

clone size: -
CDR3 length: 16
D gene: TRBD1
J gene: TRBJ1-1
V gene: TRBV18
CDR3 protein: CASSPSRTGVNTEAFF
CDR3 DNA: TGTGCCAGCTCACCTTCGCGGACAGGGGTTAACACTGAAGCTTTCTTT

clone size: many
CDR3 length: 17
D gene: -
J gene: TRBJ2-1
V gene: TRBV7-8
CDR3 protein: CASSLELARRSINEQFF
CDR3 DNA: TGTGCCAGCAGCTTGGAACTAGCTCGCCGATCCATCAATGAGCAGTTCTTC

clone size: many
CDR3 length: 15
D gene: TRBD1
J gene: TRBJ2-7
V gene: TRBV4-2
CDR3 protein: CASSQRQGTSYEQYF
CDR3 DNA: TGTGCCAGCAGCCAGCGACAGGGTACCTCCTACGAGCAGTACTTC

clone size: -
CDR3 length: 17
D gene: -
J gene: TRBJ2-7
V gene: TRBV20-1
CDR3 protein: CSARDSTGPGTTYEQYF
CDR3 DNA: TGCAGTGCTAGAGATTCTACCGGGCCAGGGACCACCTACGAGCAGTACTTC

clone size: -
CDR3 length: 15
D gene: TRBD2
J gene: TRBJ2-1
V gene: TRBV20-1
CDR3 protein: CSANPTSVSGNEQFF
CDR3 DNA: TGCAGTGCTAACCCGACTAGCGTCAGTGGCAATGAGCAGTTCTTC

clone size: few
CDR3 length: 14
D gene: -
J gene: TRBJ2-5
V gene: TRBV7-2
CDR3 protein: CASSLPYGQETQYF
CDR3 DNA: TGTGCCAGCAGCTTACCTTACGGACAAGAGACCCAGTACTTC

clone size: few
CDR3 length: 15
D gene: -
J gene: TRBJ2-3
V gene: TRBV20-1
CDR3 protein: CSARDRVAGTDTQYF
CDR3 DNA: TGCAGTGCTAGAGATCGGGTAGCTGGGACAGATACGCAGTATTTT

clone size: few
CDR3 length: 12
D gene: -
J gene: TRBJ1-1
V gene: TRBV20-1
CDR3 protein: CSASKINTEAFF
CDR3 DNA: TGCAGTGCTAGTAAGATTAACACTGAAGCTTTCTTT